The clone carrying this T cell receptor beta chain was seen more than once but under ten times. Its specificity is unknown. V lost 2 bases and J 4 bases, leaving 12 bases between the germline ends. This CDR3 is built from 14 residues. Germline assignment: CDR1 LGHNA and CDR2 YNFKEQ. The sample originates from a study of T cells in narcolepsy. Produced via immunoSEQ multiplex PCR; TCRdb's table is partial and in-frame only. The sample lists around 18,000 clones; 72% were seen once. Study conclusions and caveats: Healthy controls reportedly lacked the autoreactive clonotypes serially found in patients' blood. Comparing one patient's CSF and blood CD4+ clonotypes highlighted HCRT- and TRIB2-specific autoreactive clonotypes.

The chain employs TRBV4-2 and TRBJ2-7, with D possibly being TRBD1 (5 bases). The sequence came from a human donor with narcolepsy. Sequencing was performed on CD45RA- memory CD8+ T cells from PBMCs. Here the CDR3 DNA reads TGTGCCAGCAGCCAAAAGATAGGGGCTTACGAGCAGTACTTC. Protein sequence: CASSQKIGAYEQYF.